The source of this T cell receptor (beta chain) is a study of blood T cell repertoires in COVID-19 (dated by TCRdb to 2019 to 2021). At the level of the whole study: Collaborator samples came from the United States, Italy and Spain and covered acute and convalescent phases of COVID-19. A freely available public database, intended as a resource for researchers studying the immune response to SARS-CoV-2, is where the repertoires were released. Sample metadata almost always included a de-identified subject ID, COVID-19 status, age in years and sex. The material from the prospective study consisted of cDNA or gDNA derived from T cells, B-cell-depleted T cells, or PBMCs. The samples were drawn from two sources: the first 160 participants of the ongoing ImmuneRACE study, and over 950 subjects contributed by 6 global collaborators. Where available, HLA class I and class II types were obtained from metadata supplied by the sample provider rather than from assay-based typing. Deeply sampled blood TCRbeta repertoires from subjects exposed to, actively infected with, or recovered from COVID-19 were included in the dataset. Overall study results and their limits: The quantity of clinical and demographic metadata differed by source and by participant and was supplied without curation.

After removal of 2 bases from V and 6 bases from J, the junction retains 4 bases not matched to a gene. From the germline V gene, CDR1 is MDHEN and CDR2 is SYDVKM. The CDR3 runs 16 amino acids, cysteine and phenylalanine included. Of the read, only the CDR3 DNA is kept; its 48 bases are in frame from base 1. TCRbeta CDR3 regions were amplified from genomic DNA by means of the immunoSEQ Assay, a bias-controlled multiplex PCR. The authors processed their data as follows. Within the assay, amplification of reference gene primers was used to estimate how many nucleated cells each sample contained. To quantify the absolute abundance of each unique TCRbeta CDR3 rearrangement, sequence reads were collapsed and filtered. Productive Simpson clonality was computed per sample as the square root of Simpson's diversity index over productive rearrangements. TCRdb carries this immuneACCESS record with in-frame sequences only. Its versions omit some clonotypes, under half of them owing to an unresolved V gene in the studies checked, with the rest unexplained. V, J and clone size are taken as reported in that table, and D and trimming were inferred from the DNA itself. The sample table shows 45,000 to 65,000 clones, and 90% are seen once. The ten largest clonotypes hold 3% to 4% of the sample.

A word on this clone: The antigen it binds to is not known. No much larger clonotype is one base removed from it; base qualities were not supplied.

Collaborating institutions collected whole blood in K2EDTA tubes following their own protocols. For TCRbeta analysis, collaborators shipped samples as frozen whole blood, isolated PBMCs, or DNA extracted from either of those sample types. The chain uses TRBV28 and TRBJ2-2; the junction holds 12 bases that match TRBD2. The sequence was collected from a human donor in a cohort sampled during active COVID-19. Specimen: peripheral blood. The DNA is as follows: TGTGCCAGCAGTTTAAAGACTAGCGGGAGACCCGGGGAGCTGTTTTTT. Its coded protein is CASSLKTSGRPGELFF.